The 22 T cell receptor beta chains given below trace back to one sample, sequenced in a study of response to subunit inactivated influenza vaccine (dated by TCRdb to the late 2010s). The library relied on RT-PCR. TCRdb lists the instrument as Illumina HiSeq 2500. TCRdb trimmed public reads at Q25 via fastp, called clones via MiXCR and kept in-frame beta chains. Duplicate CDR3 protein sequences are folded into a single record with the most common DNA and genes. The sample table contains approximately 500,000 distinct CDR3 sequences; only one count was recorded for 11% to 15% of them. Of the sample, roughly 11% is held by the ten largest clones. The sequencing here drew on PBMCs from blood, taken less than 13 days after vaccination. The receptors shown here come from a man aged 45-60 years who received an inactivated influenza vaccine. Donor details come from another sample of the same person, matched by shared clones.

J is TRBJ2-7 and V is TRBV29-1; weak D call: TRBD1 (6 bases). CDR1 and CDR2 (germline): SQVTM, ANQGSEA. This CDR3 spans 13 amino acids. V shed 7 bases and J shed 2 bases, with 15 bases lying between them. CDR3 sequence reads: CSAEEQGTYEQYF. In DNA form, the CDR3 reads TGCAGCGCTGAGGAACAGGGAACCTACGAGCAGTACTTC.

V gene TRBV6-2 or TRBV6-3 combines with J gene TRBJ2-5; 8 nucleotides match TRBD1. The CDR3 runs to 14 residues. Germline CDR1 MNHEY, CDR2 SVGEGT. V dropped 6 bases and J dropped 4; count of bases not matched to a gene: 7. In nucleotides, the CDR3 is TGTGCCAGCAGACCAGGGGGCAGGGGAGAGACCCAGTACTTC. Translation gives CASRPGGRGETQYF.

This clonotype has just a few counts. This chain joins TRBV5-1 and TRBJ1-4, with no clear D. Per germline, CDR1 SGHRS and CDR2 YFSETQ. Trimming pared 5 bases from V and 7 bases from J, leaving 18 bases between. The CDR3 sequence is 15 residues long. The CDR3 protein is CASSLTGLASEKLFF. The CDR3 coding sequence is TGCGCCAGCAGTTTGACGGGCCTAGCCAGTGAAAAACTGTTTTTT.

The gene calls are TRBV29-1 and TRBJ2-1; 8 positions agree with TRBD1. This CDR3 comprises 14 residues. The germline V gene encodes CDR1 SQVTM and CDR2 ANQGSEA. The V and J ends lost 4 bases and 0 bases, in that order; junction bases with no gene match: 2. For the CDR3, the DNA is TGCAGCGTTGGAACAGGGGGCTCCTACAATGAGCAGTTCTTC. Encoded protein: CSVGTGGSYNEQFF.

The chain employs TRBV28 and TRBJ2-3; 12 bases map to TRBD2. V lost 2 bases to trimming and J lost 6 bases; unmatched junction nucleotides: 9. The CDR3 runs 17 residues. CDR1 is MDHEN, CDR2 SYDVKM, per germline. CDR3 coding DNA: TGTGCCAGCAGTTTACGGCTAGCGGGGGGGCCGGGGGATACGCAGTATTTT. This sequence encodes CASSLRLAGGPGDTQYF.

This clonotype was counted between two and nine times. The chain is built from TRBV12-3 or TRBV12-4 and TRBJ2-7; no clear D gene. The CDR3 runs to 13 residues. V lost 7 bases, J lost 5 bases, and 15 bases lay in between. DNA for the CDR3: TGTGCCAGCAAATATGAATTATGGAACGAGCAGTACTTC. This encodes CASKYELWNEQYF.

The V call is TRBV12-3 or TRBV12-4, the J call TRBJ1-4, with D possibly TRBD1 on 5 matching bases. The CDR3 covers 15 residues. Trimming stripped 5 bases from V and 7 bases from J, with 17 bases between. The CDR3: CASSGYQGEAEKLFF. CDR3 coding DNA: TGTGCCAGCAGTGGGTACCAGGGTGAGGCTGAAAAACTGTTTTTT.

The sample holds a few counts of this clonotype. The chain couples TRBV6-2 or TRBV6-3 to TRBJ2-7; 7 bases map to TRBD2. V lost 8 bases to trimming and J lost 3 bases; unmatched junction nucleotides: 7. Germline V gene lookup returns CDR1 MNHEY and CDR2 SVGEGT. CDR3 length: 13 residues. CDR3 nucleotides: TGTGCCAGCGCGGGGGACGGCTACTACGAGCAGTACTTC. Residues: CASAGDGYYEQYF.

This clonotype has only a few counts. The V and J genes are TRBV29-1 and TRBJ2-2; D might be TRBD1 (5 bases). Trimming cost V 2 bases and J 1 base, with 14 bases left between them. Germline assignment: CDR1 SQVTM and CDR2 ANQGSEA. The length of the CDR3 is 16 residues. Written as DNA, the CDR3 is TGCAGCGTTGAAATGGGGCCTTGGGGGAACACCGGGGAGCTGTTTTTT. This sequence encodes CSVEMGPWGNTGELFF.

The V gene is TRBV6-4, the J gene TRBJ2-2; D may be TRBD1 (6 bases). Per germline, CDR1 MRHNA and CDR2 SNTAGT. V lost 6 bases to trimming and J lost 0 bases, with 14 bases between them. This CDR3 region has 16 residues. CDR3 bases: TGTGCCAGCAGCAAAGGGGCAGGGGCGAACACCGGGGAGCTGTTTTTT. It is translated as CASSKGAGANTGELFF.

This clonotype was observed a handful of times. The chain carries TRBV12-3 or TRBV12-4 and TRBJ2-2, with TRBD2 identical over 7 bases. CDR3 size: 15 residues. V shed 6 bases and J 7 bases; nucleotides not matched to a gene: 11. Here the CDR3 DNA reads TGTGCCAGCAGAACCGAGCGGGATAATGGCGGGGAGCTGTTTTTT. Translating it yields CASRTERDNGGELFF.

The chain is built from TRBV5-1 and TRBJ2-3; no clear D gene. Trimming shortened V by 1 base and J by 4 bases, and 13 bases separated the two germline ends. CDR1 is SGHRS, CDR2 YFSETQ, per germline. This CDR3 is built from 15 residues. The CDR3 nucleotides are TGCGCCAGCAGCTTGTTTAACTGGGGATCAGATACGCAGTATTTT. It translates to CASSLFNWGSDTQYF.

This clonotype came up a few times. The chain couples TRBV29-1 to TRBJ2-5, with 8 bases aligning to TRBD1. V was clipped by 6 bases and J by 6 bases; unmatched bases: 12. CDR3 length: 14 residues. Germline assignment: CDR1 SQVTM and CDR2 ANQGSEA. CDR3 bases: TGCAGCGTCGACGGACAGGGCGCTGGGCAGACCCAGTACTTC. It translates to CSVDGQGAGQTQYF. Supplemented by reference TRBV29-1 and TRBJ2-5, the full variable domain reads SAVISQKPSRDICQRGTSLTIQCQVDSQVTMMFWYRQQPGQSLTLIATANQGSEATYESGFVIDKFPISRPNLTFSTLTVSNMSPEDSSIYLCSVDGQGAGQTQYFGPGTRLLVL.

The sample holds a few counts of this clonotype. V is TRBV14 and J is TRBJ2-1, with 10 positions matching TRBD2. The CDR3 contains 17 residues. The V and J ends lost 4 bases and 7 bases, in that order; junction bases with no gene match: 13. CDR1 and CDR2 from the germline V gene are SGHDN and FVKESK. The CDR3 protein is CASSPLGASGSNNEQFF. The CDR3, as DNA: TGTGCCAGCAGCCCCCTGGGGGCTAGCGGGAGTAATAATGAGCAGTTCTTC.

The chain carries TRBV14 and TRBJ2-5; TRBD2 matches at 12 bases. There are 19 residues in the CDR3. The germline CDR1 and CDR2 sequences are SGHDN and FVKESK. Trimming cost V 1 base and J 4 bases; bases outside gene matches: 13. This CDR3 is CASSQVRLAGALGLETQYF. The CDR3 nucleotides are TGTGCCAGCAGCCAAGTGAGACTAGCGGGGGCCCTTGGTTTAGAGACCCAGTACTTC.

V and J are TRBV7-9 and TRBJ1-2, with D unclear. V lost 0 bases to trimming and J lost 5 bases, with 10 bases between them. The CDR3 has 14 residues. Germline loops: CDR1 SEHNR, CDR2 FQNEAQ (reference sequence). The CDR3 DNA follows: TGTGCCAGCAGCTTAGCGGCGACAAGATATGGCTACACCTTC. Amino acids: CASSLAATRYGYTF.

The J gene is TRBJ1-1, the V gene TRBV12-3 or TRBV12-4, with 7 bases lining up with TRBD1. This CDR3 region has 14 residues. J was trimmed by 1 base and V by 7 bases; bases with no gene match: 6. The CDR3 loop reads CASTIEGANTEAFF. The DNA for the CDR3 is TGTGCCAGCACCATCGAGGGGGCGAACACTGAAGCTTTCTTT.

Many counts were recorded for this clonotype. The chain combines TRBV4-3 with TRBJ2-7; 8 nucleotides line up with TRBD2. Unmatched junction bases numbered 5, after V lost 1 base and J lost 0 bases. The CDR3 length is 16 residues. Germline values: CDR1 LGHNA, CDR2 YSLEER. CDR3 protein: CASSQGIAGSSYEQYF. As DNA, the CDR3 is TGCGCCAGCAGCCAAGGGATAGCGGGATCCTCCTACGAGCAGTACTTC.

This rearrangement joins TRBV9 to TRBJ2-2, with TRBD1 matching over 9 bases. The CDR3 is 14 residues long. The germline V gene encodes CDR1 SGDLS and CDR2 YYNGEE. Trimming took 0 bases from V and 6 from J; bases not matched to a gene: 0. The CDR3 nucleotides read TGTGCCAGCAGCGTAGGACAGGGGGCCGGGGAGCTGTTTTTT. Protein product: CASSVGQGAGELFF.

The rearrangement uses TRBV12-3 or TRBV12-4 and TRBJ2-5, with a tentative D call TRBD2 (5 bases). V lost 5 bases to trimming and J lost 5 bases, with 24 bases between them. The CDR3 is made up of 17 amino acids. This CDR3 is CASSLNAGAALGETQYF. DNA of the CDR3: TGTGCCAGCAGTCTCAACGCGGGTGCCGCGCTAGGGGAGACCCAGTACTTC.

This clonotype was counted between two and nine times. V is TRBV6-5 and J is TRBJ2-1; D gene unclear. This CDR3 is 16 amino acids long. Trimming left V 2 bases short and J 9 bases short, with 20 bases between. The germline CDR1 and CDR2 sequences are MNHEY and SVGAGI. The CDR3 here is CASSYIGQRSGSEQFF. CDR3 DNA: TGTGCCAGCAGTTACATCGGCCAAAGATCGGGCAGTGAGCAGTTCTTC.

The rearrangement uses TRBV12-3 or TRBV12-4 and TRBJ2-3, with D possibly TRBD2 on 6 matching bases. The CDR3 is 14 residues long. Trimming cost V 6 bases and J 5 bases, with 15 bases left between them. CDR3 nucleotide sequence: TGTGCCAGCAGCTGGAGCGGGTGGGGAGATACGCAGTATTTT. Amino acids: CASSWSGWGDTQYF.